The TCR beta chain described here comes from a study of OX40 agonist ivuxolimab in advanced cancers. CDR1 is SGHRS, CDR2 YFSETQ, per germline. The CDR3 loop spans 14 amino acids. V was clipped by 5 bases and J by 2 bases, with 11 bases between them. Measured with immunoSEQ multiplex PCR; TCRdb has only the in-frame clones, and not every one. The table has tens of thousands of clones, around 82% seen once. This clone has a single count. The sequence was obtained from an adult with an advanced solid tumor such as melanoma, head and neck, liver or kidney cancer. V and J are TRBV5-1 and TRBJ1-5, with D uncertain. The starting material was CD4+ or CD8+ T cells sorted from blood, obtained in a trial of the OX40 agonist ivuxolimab. The CDR3 protein is CASRRELGNQPQHF. The DNA for the CDR3 is TGCGCCAGCAGGAGGGAATTGGGCAATCAGCCCCAGCATTTT.